This TCR beta chain was captured in a study of shared clonotypes between healthy human individuals. Overall study: Donors were two women and a few men aged 18 to 49.

The CDR3 loop spans 15 amino acids. CDR1 and CDR2 (germline): SGHDT, YYEEEE. V was pared by 4 bases and J by 2 bases, with 7 bases of the junction left unmatched. The study's findings and limits: The four-donor shared clonotypes exceeded non-shared clonotypes in generation probability, with non-shared ones scoring lower.

As regards this clone: Antigen unknown.

Assay used: immunoSEQ multiplex PCR; TCRdb lists only in-frame clones, some missing. The sample includes some 2.1 million clones, about 95% of them seen just once. The chain is built from TRBV5-6 and TRBJ2-3; 7 bases match TRBD1. The TCR originated in a man aged 18 to 30 in good health. The sequencing sample was made of naive CD4+ T cells sorted from blood. This sample's subset: CD45RA+ positively selected. The CDR3 is CASSPGTAYTDTQYF. As DNA, the CDR3 is TGTGCCAGCAGCCCGGGGACAGCGTACACAGATACGCAGTATTTT. The full variable domain, rest sourced from reference TRBV5-6 and TRBJ2-3, is DAGVTQSPTHLIKTRGQQVTLRCSPKSGHDTVSWYQQALGQGPQFIFQYYEEEERQRGNFPDRFSGHQFPNYSSELNVNALLLGDSALYLCASSPGTAYTDTQYFGPGTRLTVL.